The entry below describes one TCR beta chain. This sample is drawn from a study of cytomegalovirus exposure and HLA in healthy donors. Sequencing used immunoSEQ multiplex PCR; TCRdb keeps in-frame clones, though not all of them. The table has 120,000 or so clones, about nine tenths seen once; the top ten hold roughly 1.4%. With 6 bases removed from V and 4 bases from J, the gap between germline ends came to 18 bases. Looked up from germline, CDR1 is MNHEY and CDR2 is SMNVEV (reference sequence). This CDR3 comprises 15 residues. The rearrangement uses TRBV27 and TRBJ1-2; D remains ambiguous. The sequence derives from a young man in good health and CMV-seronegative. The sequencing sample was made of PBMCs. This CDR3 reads CASSGDSGWSYGYTF. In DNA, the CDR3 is TGTGCCAGCAGCGGAGACTCGGGATGGTCCTATGGCTACACCTTC.